These 20 T cell receptor beta chains were sequenced from one sample in a study of T cell changes during pregnancy in multiple sclerosis. Generated by immunoSEQ multiplex PCR, the TCRdb table keeps only in-frame clones and is missing some. The sample includes around 27,000 clones, over 85% of them seen just once. The source was CD4+ T cells from peripheral blood mononuclear cells, collected in the first trimester of pregnancy. The receptor set was obtained from a female donor with multiple sclerosis, enrolled in a pregnancy study.

This clone appeared a few times. The chain links TRBV7-2 to TRBJ1-1; 7 bases align to TRBD1. J was trimmed by 4 bases and V by 4 bases; bases with no gene match: 15. The germline CDR1 and CDR2 sequences are SGHTA and FQGNSA. This CDR3 is built from 17 residues. Here the CDR3 DNA reads TGTGCCAGCAGCTCATACAGGGGATTTCTGGGTGGCACTGAAGCTTTCTTT. It yields the protein CASSSYRGFLGGTEAFF.

The CDR3 sequence is CASSATRAGGNSPLHF. The CDR3 bases are TGTGCCAGCAGCGCTACCCGGGCAGGGGGCAACTCACCCCTCCACTTT. J is TRBJ1-6 and V is TRBV2; 8 bases line up with TRBD1. In germline, CDR1 is SNHLY, CDR2 FYNNEI. V shed 6 bases, J shed 10 bases, and the junction held 14 bases outside the gene matches. The CDR3 is 16 residues long.

The J gene is TRBJ1-6, the V gene TRBV16; TRBD1 might be the D (6 bases). The CDR3 contains 17 residues. Between the trimmed V and J ends, which lost 3 bases and 0 bases, there was a span of 12 bases. Germline CDR1 reads KGHSY; CDR2 reads FQNENV. CDR3 in DNA: TGTGCCAGCAGCCATTTGACAGGACGCTCCTATAATTCACCCCTCCACTTT. This sequence encodes CASSHLTGRSYNSPLHF.

The chain combines TRBV5-1 with TRBJ1-1; perhaps TRBD1 as D (5 bases). Germline-derived CDR1 and CDR2 are SGHRS and YFSETQ. V shed 0 bases and J shed 0 bases, with 9 bases lying between them. CDR3 size: 15 residues. The CDR3 loop is CASSLGGGMNTEAFF. The CDR3 bases are TGCGCCAGCAGCTTGGGGGGCGGGATGAACACTGAAGCTTTCTTT.

Regarding this clone: One junction end disagrees with the germline gene, perhaps due to a read error. The genes are TRBV5-8 and TRBJ1-5; no reliable D call. The length of the CDR3 is 12 residues. Germline V gene data show CDR1 as SGHTS and CDR2 as YDEGEE. The CDR3 nucleotides are TGTGCCAGCAGCTTGCCTAATCAGGCCCAGCATTTT. It yields the protein CASSLPNQAQHF.

V is TRBV2 and J is TRBJ1-5; 8 nucleotides agree with TRBD1. CDR1 and CDR2 (germline): SNHLY, FYNNEI. CDR3 length: 23 residues. The V and J ends lost 4 bases and 4 bases, in that order; junction bases with no gene match: 30. DNA for the CDR3: TGTGCCAGCAGTGCCCGAAGTCCTCAGGGGGCCGGGACAGGAATCCCATGGAATCAGCCCCAGCATTTT. Protein sequence: CASSARSPQGAGTGIPWNQPQHF.

This chain uses TRBV9 with TRBJ2-2; 8 nucleotides match TRBD1. This CDR3 comprises 16 residues. Looked up from germline, CDR1 is SGDLS and CDR2 is YYNGEE. The ends lost 0 bases at V and 5 bases at J; junction bases unmatched: 6. This CDR3 is CASSVGQGAQTGELFF. The CDR3 region has the DNA TGTGCCAGCAGCGTAGGGCAGGGGGCGCAAACCGGGGAGCTGTTTTTT.

V and J are TRBV5-5 and TRBJ1-5; D is possibly TRBD1 (5 bases). The V and J ends lost 1 base and 5 bases respectively, with 7 bases between them. Germline CDR1 SGHKS, CDR2 YYEKEE (reference sequence). This CDR3 contains 13 residues. CDR3 DNA sequence: TGTGCCAGCAGCTTGTGGGGGGATCAGCCCCAGCATTTT. Residues: CASSLWGDQPQHF. Looking up the rest from reference TRBV5-5 and TRBJ1-5 gives the full variable domain: DAGVTQSPTHLIKTRGQQVTLRCSPISGHKSVSWYQQVLGQGPQFIFQYYEKEERGRGNFPDRFSARQFPNYSSELNVNALLLGDSALYLCASSLWGDQPQHFGDGTRLSIL.

This clone was found a few times. This chain links TRBV20-1 with TRBJ1-2; D remains ambiguous. The germline gives CDR1 DFQATT, CDR2 SNEGSKA (reference sequence). Trimming stripped 7 bases from V and 2 bases from J, with 8 bases between. The CDR3 totals 11 residues. CDR3 region: CSVGQNYGYTF. The DNA for the CDR3 is TGCAGTGTTGGGCAGAACTATGGCTACACCTTC.

The V gene is TRBV5-4, the J gene TRBJ2-5, with 13 bases identical to TRBD2. The length of the CDR3 is 16 residues. The germline CDR1 and CDR2 sequences are SGHNT and YYREEE (reference sequence). The trim removed 4 bases at V and 4 bases at J, leaving 7 bases unmatched. For the CDR3, the DNA is TGTGCCAGCAGCGCGAGGACTAGCGGGGGATCAGAGACCCAGTACTTC. It translates to CASSARTSGGSETQYF.

V gene TRBV6-5 combines with J gene TRBJ2-3, with TRBD1 matching 7 bases. The CDR3 runs 15 residues. Trimming at V came to 1 base and at J to 5 bases, leaving 6 bases not matched to a gene. Germline CDR1 is MNHEY and CDR2 is SVGAGI. In DNA form, the CDR3 reads TGTGCCAGCAGTTACTGGACAGGAGGTAGAGATACGCAGTATTTT. It translates to CASSYWTGGRDTQYF.

CDR3 in amino acids: CASSPGLAGAGGEQFF. Written as DNA, the CDR3 is TGCGCCAGCAGCCCGGGACTAGCGGGGGCTGGGGGTGAGCAGTTCTTC. The V gene is TRBV5-1, the J gene TRBJ2-1; 14 positions match TRBD2. This CDR3 region has 16 residues. CDR1 is SGHRS and CDR2 is YFSETQ in the germline V gene. Trimming cost V 4 bases and J 9 bases; bases outside gene matches: 9. The entire variable domain, with the rest obtained from reference TRBV5-1 and TRBJ2-1, is as follows: KAGVTQTPRYLIKTRGQQVTLSCSPISGHRSVSWYQQTPGQGLQFLFEYFSETQRNKGNFPGRFSGRQFSNSRSEMNVSTLELGDSALYLCASSPGLAGAGGEQFFGPGTRLTVL.

V gene TRBV10-2 combines with J gene TRBJ1-1, with TRBD1 matching 7 bases. The CDR3 spans 14 residues. Trimming removed 6 bases from V and 1 base from J; junction bases left unmatched: 5. Per the germline V gene, CDR1 is WSHSY and CDR2 is SAAADI. The CDR3: CASSHWTGNTEAFF. The CDR3 bases are TGCGCCAGCAGCCATTGGACAGGGAACACTGAAGCTTTCTTT.

V and J are TRBV19 and TRBJ1-5; D possibly corresponds to TRBD1 (5 bases). CDR3 size: 12 residues. With 9 bases removed from V and 9 bases from J, the gap between germline ends came to 15 bases. Germline V lookup: CDR1 LNHDA, CDR2 SQIVND (reference sequence). CDR3 sequence (DNA): TGTGCCAGCCGCGGGGCCGGGGGGCCCCAGCATTTT. Translated: CASRGAGGPQHF.

V is TRBV28 and J is TRBJ2-3; D may be TRBD2 (7 bases). Germline V gene data show CDR1 as MDHEN and CDR2 as SYDVKM. V shed 10 bases and J shed 0 bases, with 11 bases lying between them. CDR3 length: 13 residues. CDR3 in amino acids: CATGGRSTDTQYF. CDR3 DNA sequence: TGTGCCACCGGGGGGCGGAGCACAGATACGCAGTATTTT.

The chain employs TRBV28 and TRBJ2-7, with TRBD1 matching 9 bases. Trimming cost V 3 bases and J 5 bases; bases outside gene matches: 5. CDR3 length: 14 residues. Germline V gene sequence: CDR1 MDHEN, CDR2 SYDVKM. As DNA, the CDR3 is TGTGCCAGCAGTTTTTGGGACAGGGACAACGAGCAGTACTTC. Its protein product is CASSFWDRDNEQYF.

This chain uses TRBV7-9 with TRBJ2-1; tentatively, D is TRBD2 (6 bases). V was trimmed by 4 bases and J by 4 bases, leaving 14 bases between them. Germline CDR1 and CDR2: SEHNR and FQNEAQ (reference sequence). The CDR3 runs 15 residues. Here the CDR3 DNA reads TGTGCCAGCAGCTCGCGGGGCTCGTCTTACAATGAGCAGTTCTTC. It codes for CASSSRGSSYNEQFF.

This clone was observed a single time. The chain is built from TRBV6-5 and TRBJ2-3, with TRBD2 matching 9 bases. Losses at the gene ends were 5 bases for V and 6 bases for J; bases not matched to a gene: 3. The CDR3 has 13 amino acids. Looked up from germline, CDR1 is MNHEY and CDR2 is SVGAGI. The CDR3 nucleotides are TGTGCCAGCAGTCATGGACTAGCGGATACGCAGTATTTT. Translation: CASSHGLADTQYF.

The V call is TRBV4-1, the J call TRBJ1-2; TRBD1 agrees at 8 bases. CDR1 MGHRA and CDR2 YSYEKL come from the germline V gene. This CDR3 is 15 amino acids long. Trimming took 1 base from V and 8 from J; bases not matched to a gene: 9. CDR3 residues: CASSQVRQGAGGYTF. The CDR3, as DNA: TGCGCCAGCAGCCAAGTCAGGCAGGGGGCAGGAGGCTACACCTTC.

The genes are TRBV2 and TRBJ2-7; D might be TRBD1 (6 bases). Trimming stripped 6 bases from V and 2 bases from J, with 14 bases between. Looked up from germline, CDR1 is SNHLY and CDR2 is FYNNEI. The CDR3 has 14 amino acids. CDR3 nucleotides: TGTGCCAGCAGCCCCGACAGGTTAGCCTACGAGCAGTACTTC. Residues: CASSPDRLAYEQYF.